The 27 T cell receptor beta chains below were found in one sample sequenced in a study of blood T cells in healthy people across ages. A second PCR, run for roughly 7 to 12 cycles, used a sample-barcoded 5' primer plus a J-beta primer mix. MiXCR was run by TCRdb on the 5' RACE reads, yielding one entry per CDR3 protein. The table records about 1.8 million distinct CDR3 sequences, approximately 50% of them present only once. Source material: blood. The receptors come from a woman in her thirties or forties in good health.

The V call is TRBV4-1, the J call TRBJ1-2; 7 nucleotides agree with TRBD1. The J segment lost 10 bases and the V segment lost 2 bases, leaving 13 bases of the junction unmatched. CDR1 MGHRA and CDR2 YSYEKL come from the germline V gene. The CDR3 spans 15 residues. This CDR3 reads CASSQLGQAPFIYTF. The DNA for the CDR3 is TGCGCCAGCAGCCAACTCGGACAGGCACCCTTTATCTACACCTTC.

V gene TRBV25-1 combines with J gene TRBJ1-1; weak D call: TRBD1 (6 bases). The CDR3 covers 15 residues. Germline V gives CDR1 MGHDK, CDR2 SYGVNS. V lost 3 bases and J 4 bases, leaving 15 bases between the germline ends. CDR3 DNA: TGTGCCAGCAGTGATGACAGGTTCGCAGGCACTGAAGCTTTCTTT. Translating it yields CASSDDRFAGTEAFF.

This clonotype turned up a few times. This chain uses TRBV27 with TRBJ1-2, with a weak D call TRBD1 (6 bases). Per the germline V gene, CDR1 is MNHEY and CDR2 is SMNVEV (reference sequence). This CDR3 has 12 residues. The V gene lost 8 bases and the J gene lost 6 bases, with 13 bases spanning the gap. The CDR3, as DNA: TGTGCCAGCGGGCAAGGGGGTAATGGCTACACCTTC. It yields the protein CASGQGGNGYTF.

This clonotype was recorded only once. A read error may produce the germline difference seen at one junction end. The genes are TRBV10-3 and TRBJ2-7; a weak D match, TRBD2 (6 bases). The DNA end is more similar to TRBJ2-5, so the J call may be wrong. The germline CDR1 and CDR2 sequences are ENHRY and SYGVKD. The CDR3 is 13 residues long. CDR3 sequence: CALSESGEETQYF. As DNA, the CDR3 is TGTGCCCTCAGTGAGTCGGGGGAAGAGACCCAGTACTTC.

This sequence joins TRBV6-5 and TRBJ2-1; TRBD1 agrees at 8 bases. Matching the DNA end better, TRBJ2-7 makes the J call doubtful. Germline CDR1 reads MNHEY; CDR2 reads SVGAGI. CDR3 length: 15 amino acids. CDR3 loop: CASTEPWTGRYEQYF. The CDR3, as DNA: TGTGCCAGCACCGAACCTTGGACAGGGCGCTACGAGCAGTACTTC.

The genes are TRBV11-2 and TRBJ2-4, with D perhaps TRBD2 (5 bases). The germline V gene has CDR1 SGHAT and CDR2 FQNNGV. Trimming pared 5 bases from V and 7 bases from J, leaving 21 bases between. The CDR3 totals 16 residues. DNA of the CDR3: TGTGCCAGCAGCCGGGGTGGCTCCCTGGGGTTTAACATTCAGTACTTC. This gives the protein CASSRGGSLGFNIQYF.

The chain recombines TRBV7-9 with TRBJ2-3, with 8 bases aligning to TRBD1. There are 17 residues in the CDR3. The trim removed 4 bases at V and 5 bases at J, leaving 14 bases unmatched. Germline V gene lookup returns CDR1 SEHNR and CDR2 FQNEAQ (reference sequence). For the CDR3, the DNA is TGTGCCAGCAGCTCCGGACAGGGCCAAGCAGGAGGAGATACGCAGTATTTT. Translation: CASSSGQGQAGGDTQYF.

The sample holds a few counts of this clonotype. The rearrangement uses TRBV5-6 and TRBJ2-7; possibly TRBD1 for D (6 bases). From germline, CDR1 is SGHDT and CDR2 YYEEEE. V was cut by 1 base and J by 1 base, with 12 bases left in between. This CDR3 spans 15 amino acids. This chain's CDR3 is CASSLMTGVSYEQYF. The CDR3 DNA reads TGTGCCAGCAGCTTGATGACAGGTGTGTCCTACGAGCAGTACTTC.

This clonotype was seen a handful of times. The J gene is TRBJ1-1, the V gene TRBV27; D is unresolved. The CDR3 is 15 amino acids. Germline loops: CDR1 MNHEY, CDR2 SMNVEV (reference sequence). The V end was cut by 3 bases, the J end by 6 bases, with 17 bases between. DNA of the CDR3: TGTGCCAGCAGTTTGTCGGACCGCCCAAGGCCTGAAGCTTTCTTT. It specifies CASSLSDRPRPEAFF.

This clonotype showed up just once. This chain joins TRBV20-1 and TRBJ2-7; D uncertain. In germline, CDR1 is DFQATT, CDR2 SNEGSKA (reference sequence). The CDR3 totals 14 residues. V gave up 5 bases and J gave up 1 base, with 15 bases separating them. The CDR3 nucleotides are TGCAGTGCTCTACCGGAGACGTTTTCCTACGAGCAGTACTTC. The encoded protein is CSALPETFSYEQYF.

The chain carries TRBV29-1 and TRBJ1-4; the match to TRBD1 covers 8 bases. CDR1 and CDR2 from the germline V gene are SQVTM and ANQGSEA. The CDR3 covers 13 residues. CDR3 in DNA: TGCGGGACGCCGGGACAGGCGACGGAAAAACTGTTTTTT. Its translation is CGTPGQATEKLFF.

The chain links TRBV9 to TRBJ1-5; 8 nucleotides align to TRBD1. V shed 2 bases and J 5 bases; nucleotides not matched to a gene: 12. Germline CDR1 is SGDLS and CDR2 is YYNGEE. The CDR3 sequence is 17 residues long. The CDR3 loop is CASSVGPGQAHDQPQHF. The CDR3 nucleotides are TGTGCCAGCAGCGTGGGCCCGGGACAGGCCCACGATCAGCCCCAGCATTTT. The complete variable domain, with remaining parts taken from reference TRBV9 and TRBJ1-5, reads DSGVTQTPKHLITATGQRVTLRCSPRSGDLSVYWYQQSLDQGLQFLIQYYNGEERAKGNILERFSAQQFPDLHSELNLSSLELGDSALYFCASSVGPGQAHDQPQHFGDGTRLSIL.

V is TRBV20-1 and J is TRBJ2-3, with 10 bases matching TRBD2. This CDR3 is built from 16 residues. Germline V gene lookup returns CDR1 DFQATT and CDR2 SNEGSKA (reference sequence). J lost 3 bases, V lost 6 bases, and 12 bases had no gene match. CDR3 loop: CSASGLAGVVTDTQYF. The CDR3 nucleotides read TGCAGTGCAAGTGGGCTAGCGGGGGTTGTGACAGATACGCAGTATTTT.

V and J are TRBV7-2 and TRBJ2-7, with TRBD2 identical over 11 bases. Near its end, the DNA agrees better with TRBJ2-5, so the J call may be wrong. The CDR3 length is 16 residues. Per the germline V gene, CDR1 is SGHTA and CDR2 is FQGNSA. CDR3 sequence: CASSLAVGGTSGTQYF. CDR3 DNA sequence: TGTGCCAGCAGCTTAGCGGTCGGGGGGACTAGCGGGACCCAGTACTTC.

This clonotype is a singleton in its sample. An end of the junction differs from the germline gene, which may be a read error. The chain carries TRBV7-2 and TRBJ1-2, with D possibly matching TRBD1 (5 bases). CDR3 length: 14 amino acids. CDR1 and CDR2 from the germline V gene are SGHTA and FQGNSA. The CDR3 DNA sequence: TGTGCCAGCAGCCAGTTGGGGACTAACTATGGCCACACCTTC. It yields the protein CASSQLGTNYGHTF.

The table lists this clonotype with a few counts. The chain joins TRBV28 to TRBJ2-3; D unclear. Trimming removed 2 bases from V and 0 bases from J, with 18 bases in between. CDR3 size: 18 residues. CDR1 is MDHEN, CDR2 SYDVKM, per germline. The CDR3 here is CASSLPTRRASSTDTQYF. The CDR3 bases are TGTGCCAGCAGTTTACCTACCCGGAGAGCGTCAAGCACAGATACGCAGTATTTT.

The table lists this clonotype with a count of one. The V gene is TRBV4-2, the J gene TRBJ1-5; TRBD1 matches 9 bases. Germline V gene sequence: CDR1 LGHNA, CDR2 YNFKEQ. The CDR3 totals 16 residues. J lost 0 bases, V lost 3 bases, and 3 bases had no gene match. CDR3 sequence: CASSHDRGDSNQPQHF. CDR3 bases: TGTGCCAGCAGCCACGACAGGGGGGATAGCAATCAGCCCCAGCATTTT.

The rearrangement uses TRBV7-2 and TRBJ2-1; maybe TRBD2 (6 bases). The CDR3 extends over 18 amino acids. The V end was cut by 5 bases, the J end by 2 bases, with 22 bases between. Per germline, CDR1 SGHTA and CDR2 FQGNSA. The CDR3 here is CASSGRLTGTFTYNEQFF. The CDR3, as DNA: TGTGCCAGCAGCGGGCGGCTCACCGGGACTTTTACCTACAATGAGCAGTTCTTC.

This clonotype turned up a few times. The rearrangement uses TRBV2 and TRBJ2-1; weak D call: TRBD2 (5 bases). The CDR3 has 14 amino acids. The germline V gene has CDR1 SNHLY and CDR2 FYNNEI. The V and J ends lost 6 bases and 0 bases respectively, with 9 bases between them. The chain's CDR3 is CASSGDSSYNEQFF. The CDR3 nucleotides read TGTGCCAGCAGCGGGGATAGCTCCTACAATGAGCAGTTCTTC.

The chain employs TRBV4-3 and TRBJ2-1; D remains unclear. The CDR3 has 12 residues. The germline V and J ends were trimmed by 3 bases and 8 bases, with 8 bases remaining between them. Germline CDR1 LGHNA, CDR2 YSLEER. CDR3: CASSHLDDEQFF. CDR3 DNA: TGCGCCAGCAGCCACCTAGATGATGAGCAGTTCTTC.

This clonotype was recorded at least ten times. CDR3 DNA sequence: TGTGCCAGCAGCTTAGGACTAGCCCAAGAGACCCAGTACTTC. Amino acid sequence: CASSLGLAQETQYF. The gene calls are TRBV7-2 and TRBJ2-5; 7 bases agree with TRBD2. CDR3 length: 14 amino acids. Germline CDR1 is SGHTA and CDR2 is FQGNSA. Trimming removed 1 base from V and 1 base from J; junction bases left unmatched: 0.

This clonotype was detected once. Sequence at one end of the junction differs from germline and may be a read error. V gene TRBV6-2 or TRBV6-3 combines with J gene TRBJ2-5, with 8 bases aligning to TRBD2. Germline V gene sequence: CDR1 MNHEY, CDR2 SVGEGT. The CDR3 runs 16 residues. This CDR3 is CASSVPGGAHQETRYF. In DNA form, the CDR3 reads TGTGCCAGCAGCGTACCCGGGGGGGCCCACCAAGAGACCCGGTACTTC.

The chain joins TRBV7-6 to TRBJ1-2; D remains unclear. CDR1 and CDR2 from the germline V gene are SGHVS and FNYEAQ. Deletions cut 0 bases from V and 6 bases from J, with 20 bases between. The CDR3 covers 17 residues. DNA of the CDR3: TGTGCCAGCAGCTTAGCGCCTTCTTTAGGGAGAGAGGATGGCTACACCTTC. The encoded protein is CASSLAPSLGREDGYTF.

The CDR3 spells CASGGRGGEKQYF. CDR3 DNA sequence: TGTGCCAGCGGCGGAAGGGGAGGAGAGAAGCAGTACTTC. The gene calls are TRBV6-6 and TRBJ2-7; weak D call: TRBD2 (6 bases). The CDR3 sequence is 13 residues long. Germline V lookup: CDR1 MNHNY, CDR2 SVGAGI (reference sequence). Between the trimmed V and J ends, which lost 8 bases and 8 bases, there was a span of 19 bases.

The genes are TRBV13 and TRBJ1-2; possibly TRBD1 for D (6 bases). CDR1 is PRHDT, CDR2 FYEKMQ, per germline (reference sequence). The V end lost 4 bases, the J end lost 10 bases, and 13 bases lay between the germline ends. CDR3 length: 12 amino acids. CDR3 in DNA: TGTGCCAGCAGCTCGAGCGGGGGCGACTACACCTTC. This gives the protein CASSSSGGDYTF.

The chain joins TRBV5-6 to TRBJ2-4; no reliable D call. CDR1 is SGHDT, CDR2 YYEEEE, per germline. V was shortened by 0 bases and J by 1 base, with 8 bases between the two germline ends. The CDR3 loop spans 15 amino acids. CDR3 protein: CASSLGAWAKNIQYF. CDR3 sequence (DNA): TGTGCCAGCAGCTTGGGGGCGTGGGCCAAAAACATTCAGTACTTC.

J is TRBJ1-5 and V is TRBV7-9; tentatively, D is TRBD1 (5 bases). V was pared by 4 bases and J by 0 bases, with 10 bases between. The CDR3 sequence is 15 residues long. Germline values: CDR1 SEHNR, CDR2 FQNEAQ (reference sequence). The CDR3 DNA reads TGTGCCAGCAGCTCGACAGAGGTTAGCAATCAGCCCCAGCATTTT. Amino acids: CASSSTEVSNQPQHF.